Listed below are T cell receptor beta chains from one sample, sequenced in a study of cytomegalovirus exposure and HLA in healthy donors. Here immunoSEQ multiplex PCR was the method, and the copy in TCRdb shows in-frame clones only, minus some. The sample consists of some 120,000 clones, 70% to 85% of them appearing once. Sequences were obtained from PBMCs. The receptors come from a man between 18 and 35 years old in good health and CMV-seronegative. The CDR3 runs from the conserved cysteine through the conserved F or W. D genes are given only for firm matches. Size is omitted from some rows. Given values are once, few, many or a class for expanded clones.

>TRBJ1-2|TRBV29-1|NA|11|NA
TGCAGCGTTGAGCACTTCTATGGCTACACCTTC
CSVEHFYGYTF
>TRBJ1-3|TRBV5-6|few|15|NA
TGTGCCAGCAGCCAACAGGGAACGGGGGGAAACACCATATATTTT
CASSQQGTGGNTIYF
>TRBJ1-3|TRBV11-2|NA|16|TRBD1
TGTGCCAGCAGCACATTATATCAGGGGGCTGGAAACACCATATATTTT
CASSTLYQGAGNTIYF
>TRBJ1-4|TRBV5-6|NA|17|NA
TGTGCCAGCAGCTTTCGGACAGAAGTGGCAACTAATGAAAAACTGTTTTTT
CASSFRTEVATNEKLFF
>TRBJ2-7|TRBV6-1|NA|15|NA
TGTGCCAGCAGTGAAGCCTCGACACTCAGTCACGAGCAGTACTTC
CASSEASTLSHEQYF
>TRBJ2-5|TRBV2|NA|13|NA
TGTGCCAGCTGGGCCTTTTTTGGAGAGACCCAGTACTTC
CASWAFFGETQYF
>TRBJ2-7|TRBV7-2|NA|14|NA
TGTGCCAGCAGCTTAAGCCCTTTAACCTACGAGCAGTACTTC
CASSLSPLTYEQYF
>TRBJ1-1|TRBV6-1|NA|13|NA
TGTGCCAGCAGAAAGGGAGAGGGCACTGAAGCTTTCTTT
CASRKGEGTEAFF
>TRBJ1-1|TRBV5-4|NA|15|NA
TGTGCCAGCAGCTTGGTTGGCGGGGCGAACACTGAAGCTTTCTTT
CASSLVGGANTEAFF
>TRBJ2-3|TRBV7-2|NA|14|TRBD2
TGTGCCAGCAGCTTCGGGACTAGGACAGATACGCAGTATTTT
CASSFGTRTDTQYF
>TRBJ1-5|TRBV6-5|NA|16|TRBD1
TGTGCCAGCAGTTCCATAACCGGGACAGGGCATCAGCCCCAGCATTTT
CASSSITGTGHQPQHF
>TRBJ2-5|TRBV18|NA|16|NA
TGTGCCAGCTCACCTATTATCGGGTCGCGGGAAGAGACCCAGTACTTC
CASSPIIGSREETQYF
>TRBJ2-5|TRBV7-2|once|15|NA
TGTGCCAGCAGCCGATATTACGGGTCCCTAGAGACCCAGTACTTC
CASSRYYGSLETQYF
>TRBJ1-2|TRBV11-2|NA|15|NA
TGTGCCAGCAGCTTTTCCACAGGGTCTAACTATGGCTACACCTTC
CASSFSTGSNYGYTF
>TRBJ1-3|TRBV19|NA|14|NA
TGTGCCAGTAGTACCAGTGTTTCTGGAAACACCATATATTTT
CASSTSVSGNTIYF
>TRBJ1-6|TRBV5-6|NA|15|TRBD1
TGTGCCAGCAGCCCACGGACAGGGAATAATTCACCCCTCCACTTT
CASSPRTGNNSPLHF
>TRBJ2-1|TRBV7-3|once|13|NA
TGTGCCAGCAGCTTAATCACCGGAGGTGAGCAGTTCTTC
CASSLITGGEQFF
>TRBJ1-3|TRBV10-3|NA|14|NA
TGTGCCATCATGAAGGGGCAAACTGGAAACACCATATATTTT
CAIMKGQTGNTIYF
>TRBJ2-3|TRBV29-1|NA|11|NA
TGCAGCGCAACATCAACAGATACGCAGTATTTT
CSATSTDTQYF
>TRBJ2-1|TRBV2|NA|20|TRBD2
TGTGCCAGCAGCCCCGGGACTAGCGGACTCCATTCGAGCTCCTACAATGAGCAGTTCTTC
CASSPGTSGLHSSSYNEQFF
>TRBJ1-2|TRBV7-2|NA|14|TRBD1
TGTGCCAGCAGCTTACCGGACAGGGACTATGGCTACACCTTC
CASSLPDRDYGYTF
>TRBJ2-3|TRBV6-6|NA|11|NA
TGTGCCAGCAGTCCAGGAGATACGCAGTATTTT
CASSPGDTQYF
>TRBJ2-6|TRBV15|NA|21|TRBD1
TGTGCCACCAGCAGAGATCTACCTCGTTCCGGGACAGGCGCTGGGGCCAACGTCCTGACTTTC
CATSRDLPRSGTGAGANVLTF
>TRBJ2-1|TRBV9|NA|15|TRBD2
TGTGCCAGCAGCCCCCGGACTAGCGTCTACAATGAGCAGTTCTTC
CASSPRTSVYNEQFF
>TRBJ2-1|TRBV29-1|NA|13|NA
TGCAGCGTAGGAGGGCCTTGGAATTATGAGCAGTTCTTC
CSVGGPWNYEQFF
>TRBJ2-7|TRBV6-6|NA|16|TRBD1
TGTGCCAGCAGGCCCCGTCTACAGGGGGGAGGTTACGAGCAGTACTTC
CASRPRLQGGGYEQYF
>TRBJ2-5|TRBV5-1|NA|16|TRBD2
TGCGCCAGCAGCTACGGACTAGCGGGGGGGGGAGAGACCCAGTACTTC
CASSYGLAGGGETQYF
>TRBJ1-1|TRBV2|NA|14|NA
TGTGCCAGCAGTGAAGTGGGGAGGAACACTGAAGCTTTCTTT
CASSEVGRNTEAFF
>TRBJ2-3|TRBV2|NA|15|TRBD2
TGTGCCAGTGAGGATAGCGGGGGGACCAAAGATACGCAGTATTTT
CASEDSGGTKDTQYF
>TRBJ2-2|TRBV4-2|NA|16|NA
TGTGCCAGCAGTCGGGGACGGGACAAGAACACCGGGGAGCTGTTTTTT
CASSRGRDKNTGELFF
>TRBJ1-1|TRBV5-1|NA|17|NA
TGCGCCAGCAGCTCCAACCGGGAATTATTGCGGGGCACTGAAGCTTTCTTT
CASSSNRELLRGTEAFF
>TRBJ2-3|TRBV21-1|once|17|NA
TGTGGCAGCAGCAATCCCAGAACAGGGAGACACACAGATACGCAGTATTTT
CGSSNPRTGRHTDTQYF
>TRBJ1-4|TRBV28|NA|15|NA
TGTGCCAGCAGTTTACAGGTTGGGGGGAATGAAAAACTGTTTTTT
CASSLQVGGNEKLFF
>TRBJ2-7|TRBV5-1|few|15|TRBD1
TGCGCCAGCAGCTTGGCAGGGGGATTGGCCTACGAGCAGTACTTC
CASSLAGGLAYEQYF
>TRBJ2-5|TRBV6-1|NA|15|NA
TGTGCCAGTTTGCCGAGACATATGTTACTTGAGACCCAGTACTTC
CASLPRHMLLETQYF
>TRBJ2-7|TRBV18|NA|16|TRBD1
TGTGCCAGCTCACCACCGCGGACAGGGGGAATCTACGAGCAGTACTTC
CASSPPRTGGIYEQYF
>TRBJ2-3|TRBV29-1|NA|16|NA
TGCAGCGTTGAGGGCGGGGTAGGCACTAGCACAGATACGCAGTATTTT
CSVEGGVGTSTDTQYF
>TRBJ2-1|TRBV25-1|NA|13|NA
TGTGCCAGCAGCAAGGGGGGGGGTTATGAGCAGTTCTTC
CASSKGGGYEQFF
>TRBJ2-1|TRBV18|NA|15|TRBD2
TGTGCCAGCTCACAGACTAGCGGGGGATGGAATGAGCAGTTCTTC
CASSQTSGGWNEQFF
>TRBJ2-3|TRBV6-1|NA|13|NA
TGTGGCTCGGAGTACCTCTTGGGAGATACGCAGTATTTT
CGSEYLLGDTQYF
>TRBJ2-3|TRBV10-3|NA|15|NA
TGTGCCATCAGGGTGGCGGGGCTGAACACAGATACGCAGTATTTT
CAIRVAGLNTDTQYF
>TRBJ2-5|TRBV2|NA|13|NA
TGTGCCAGCACTGACACTAGTTATGAGACCCAGTACTTC
CASTDTSYETQYF
>TRBJ1-4|TRBV18|NA|15|NA
TGTGCCAGCTCACTAACGGCCAGGGATCATGAAAAACTGTTTTTT
CASSLTARDHEKLFF
>TRBJ2-1|TRBV9|NA|14|TRBD1
TGTGCCAGCAGCCCTGAGGGGGCATGGAATGAGCAGTTCTTC
CASSPEGAWNEQFF
>TRBJ1-1|TRBV2|once|14|NA
TGTGCCAGCAGCGGCGAGACAGGCGTTTGTGAAGCTTTCTTT
CASSGETGVCEAFF
>TRBJ2-3|TRBV5-1|NA|22|TRBD1
TGCGCCAGCAGCTTGGGCCAGGGGGCTTGGGTGAGTGAGGTGGATCGCACAGATACGCAGTATTTT
CASSLGQGAWVSEVDRTDTQYF